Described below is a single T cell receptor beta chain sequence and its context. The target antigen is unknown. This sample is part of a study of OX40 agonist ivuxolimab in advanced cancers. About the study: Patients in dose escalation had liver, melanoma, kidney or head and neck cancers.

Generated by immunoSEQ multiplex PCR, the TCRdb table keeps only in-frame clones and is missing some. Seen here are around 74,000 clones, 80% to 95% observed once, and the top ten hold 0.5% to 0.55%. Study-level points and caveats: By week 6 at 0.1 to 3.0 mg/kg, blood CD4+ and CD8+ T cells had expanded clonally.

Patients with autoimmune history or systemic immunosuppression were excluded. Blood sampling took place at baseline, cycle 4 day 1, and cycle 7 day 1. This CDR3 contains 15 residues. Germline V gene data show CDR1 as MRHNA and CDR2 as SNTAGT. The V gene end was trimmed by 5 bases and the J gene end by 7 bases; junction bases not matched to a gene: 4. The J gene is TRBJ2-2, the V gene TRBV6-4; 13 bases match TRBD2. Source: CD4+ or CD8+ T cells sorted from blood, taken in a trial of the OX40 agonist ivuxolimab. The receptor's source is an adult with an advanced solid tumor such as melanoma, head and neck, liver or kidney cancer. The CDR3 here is CASSRTSGRVGELFF. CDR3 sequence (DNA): TGTGCCAGCAGTCGGACTAGCGGGAGAGTCGGGGAGCTGTTTTTT.